Below, 12 T cell receptor beta chains from the same sample are listed, as sequenced in a study of CD8+ T cells in alopecia areata. Extracted RNA was reverse transcribed, and the resulting cDNA served as sequencing template. Profiling relied on immunoSEQ multiplex PCR, and the TCRdb table lists in-frame clones only, not all of them. The sample has roughly 140,000 clones, 50% to 65% seen once; the top ten hold roughly 19%. The sample here was CD8+ T cells sorted from blood, taken at week 0. These TCRs come from a human donor with alopecia areata.

This clone was seen more than once but under ten times. This chain joins TRBV29-1 and TRBJ2-5; 7 nucleotides agree with TRBD1. Unmatched junction bases numbered 7, after V lost 3 bases and J lost 3 bases. The CDR3 is made up of 14 amino acids. Germline CDR1 and CDR2: SQVTM and ANQGSEA. As DNA, the CDR3 is TGCAGCGTTGAGGCTTGGGACAGAAAAGAGACCCAGTACTTC. Its translation: CSVEAWDRKETQYF. Combining the CDR3 with reference TRBV29-1 and TRBJ2-5 gives the whole variable domain SAVISQKPSRDICQRGTSLTIQCQVDSQVTMMFWYRQQPGQSLTLIATANQGSEATYESGFVIDKFPISRPNLTFSTLTVSNMSPEDSSIYLCSVEAWDRKETQYFGPGTRLLVL.

CDR3 loop: CASSGEQGRNEQFF. CDR3 nucleotide sequence: TGCGCCAGCAGCGGGGAACAGGGTCGCAATGAGCAGTTCTTC. The chain couples TRBV5-1 to TRBJ2-1; possible D gene TRBD1, 6 bases. V was trimmed by 4 bases and J by 6 bases, leaving 14 bases between them. The CDR3 totals 14 residues. Germline CDR1 is SGHRS and CDR2 is YFSETQ.

The chain recombines TRBV4-3 with TRBJ2-5; 10 positions match TRBD2. Looked up from germline, CDR1 is LGHNA and CDR2 is YSLEER. The CDR3 has 17 amino acids. J lost 0 bases, V lost 1 base, and 5 bases had no gene match. CDR3 sequence: CASSQVATSGYQETQYF. The CDR3 coding sequence is TGCGCCAGCAGCCAAGTCGCGACTAGCGGGTACCAAGAGACCCAGTACTTC.

The V and J genes are TRBV29-1 and TRBJ1-2; D gene unclear. The V end was cut by 2 bases, the J end by 6 bases, with 7 bases between. CDR3 length: 11 amino acids. In germline, CDR1 is SQVTM, CDR2 ANQGSEA. The CDR3 loop is CSVEKGNGYTF. DNA for the CDR3: TGCAGCGTTGAAAAAGGGAATGGCTACACCTTC.

The chain carries TRBV5-6 and TRBJ1-2; tentatively, D is TRBD1 (6 bases). V dropped 4 bases and J dropped 2 bases, with 21 bases sitting between them. Germline V gene lookup returns CDR1 SGHDT and CDR2 YYEEEE. This CDR3 has 17 residues. In DNA, the CDR3 is TGTGCCAGCAGCCCCACATCTTCGGGGGCTGGGAACTATGGCTACACCTTC. Translated: CASSPTSSGAGNYGYTF.

The CDR3 loop is CASSPDPSGEQFF. The CDR3 DNA sequence: TGTGCCAGCAGCCCGGACCCATCGGGGGAGCAGTTCTTC. The chain joins TRBV5-6 to TRBJ2-1; D might be TRBD2 (5 bases). The CDR3 loop spans 13 amino acids. Trimming cost V 4 bases and J 10 bases, with 15 bases left between them. From germline, CDR1 is SGHDT and CDR2 YYEEEE.

The V gene is TRBV25-1, the J gene TRBJ2-7; D not resolved. The CDR3 spans 13 residues. Germline loops: CDR1 MGHDK, CDR2 SYGVNS. V lost 3 bases and J 3 bases, leaving 9 bases between the germline ends. The CDR3 DNA sequence: TGTGCCAGCAGTGACCAAATCCACTACGAGCAGTACTTC. This codes for CASSDQIHYEQYF.

The chain has TRBV29-1 and TRBJ1-1; unclear D gene. The length of the CDR3 is 14 residues. Trimming removed 4 bases at V and 4 bases at J, with 16 bases between. Germline assignment: CDR1 SQVTM and CDR2 ANQGSEA. The CDR3 is CSVGQSGLGTEAFF. The CDR3 coding sequence is TGCAGCGTTGGTCAGTCCGGGTTGGGCACTGAAGCTTTCTTT.

This clone has only a few counts. The rearrangement joins TRBV10-3 to TRBJ1-5, with a weak D call TRBD1 (6 bases). The ends were cut back, 4 bases at V and 9 bases at J, with 13 bases in the middle. Germline assignment: CDR1 ENHRY and CDR2 SYGVKD. This CDR3 contains 13 residues. The CDR3 sequence is CAISGEGESPQHF. In DNA, the CDR3 is TGTGCCATCAGTGGTGAGGGGGAATCGCCCCAGCATTTT.

This clone has just a few counts. The chain's CDR3 is CSVEGPSEGLQRRDTQYF. CDR3 sequence (DNA): TGCAGCGTTGAAGGACCTTCAGAGGGGCTCCAACGGCGAGATACGCAGTATTTT. The rearrangement links TRBV29-1 to TRBJ2-3, with D perhaps given as TRBD1 or TRBD2 (5 bases each). This CDR3 is built from 18 residues. The V end lost 1 base, the J end lost 5 bases, and 25 bases lay between the germline ends. Looked up from germline, CDR1 is SQVTM and CDR2 is ANQGSEA.

The CDR3 coding sequence is TGTGCCAGCAGTTACTCGAGCCCTGGCTACGAGCAGTACTTC. Translated: CASSYSSPGYEQYF. The chain joins TRBV6-5 to TRBJ2-7; D unclear. The CDR3 covers 14 residues. The germline V gene encodes CDR1 MNHEY and CDR2 SVGAGI. Trimming removed 0 bases from V and 3 bases from J, with 9 bases in between.

Of note for this clone: Other DNA sequences in this sample translate to the same CDR3. The chain has TRBV5-6 and TRBJ1-5; no reliable D call. This CDR3 comprises 12 residues. Trimming left V 0 bases short and J 6 bases short, with 4 bases between. Per germline, CDR1 SGHDT and CDR2 YYEEEE. The CDR3 DNA is TGTGCCAGCAGCTTGGGAAGTCAGCCCCAGCATTTT. Translating gives CASSLGSQPQHF.